This T cell receptor (beta chain) originates from a study of neurological immune-mediated disorders. This clonotype has a count of ten or more. Its antigen is not identified. Synthesis of cDNA used 5'RACE (with 10-nucleotide random UMIs). TCRdb re-called the 5' RACE reads through MiXCR, storing one row per CDR3 protein. The sample contains tens of thousands of distinct CDR3 sequences, 3.8% of which appear only once. Study-wide points: One related-CDR3 cluster, found by phylogenetic grouping, held repertoires of 18 of 34 multiple sclerosis patients and is a possible signature.

The CDR3 is 15 residues long. Germline V gene sequence: CDR1 SGHRS, CDR2 YFSETQ. V lost 5 bases and J lost 4, with 17 bases in between. Input material: PBMCs. This clonotype was obtained from a man in his sixties with multiple sclerosis. The chain combines TRBV5-1 with TRBJ2-3; possibly TRBD1 or TRBD2 for D (7 bases each). The CDR3 spells CASRTGTAGSDTQYF. DNA for the CDR3: TGCGCCAGCAGGACCGGGACAGCGGGGTCAGATACGCAGTATTTT.